This T cell receptor (beta chain) was captured in a study of CD8+ T cells in alopecia areata. The study team obtained lesional scalp punch biopsies and peripheral blood from alopecia areata patients. Per the germline V gene, CDR1 is SQVTM and CDR2 is ANQGSEA. The CDR3 length is 14 residues. V lost 5 bases, J lost 8 bases, and 21 bases lay in between. Following RNA extraction, reverse transcription yielded cDNA that acted as the sequencing template. Here immunoSEQ multiplex PCR was the method, and the copy in TCRdb shows in-frame clones only, minus some. This table holds fewer than 200,000 clones, 50% to 60% found once.

Material: CD4+ T cells sorted from blood, obtained at week 0. The gene calls are TRBV29-1 and TRBJ1-2; D is unclear. The receptor comes from a human donor with alopecia areata. In DNA form, the CDR3 reads TGCAGCGTTAATACCTGGGCTCCCGAGAAGGGCTACACCTTC. Translation gives CSVNTWAPEKGYTF.